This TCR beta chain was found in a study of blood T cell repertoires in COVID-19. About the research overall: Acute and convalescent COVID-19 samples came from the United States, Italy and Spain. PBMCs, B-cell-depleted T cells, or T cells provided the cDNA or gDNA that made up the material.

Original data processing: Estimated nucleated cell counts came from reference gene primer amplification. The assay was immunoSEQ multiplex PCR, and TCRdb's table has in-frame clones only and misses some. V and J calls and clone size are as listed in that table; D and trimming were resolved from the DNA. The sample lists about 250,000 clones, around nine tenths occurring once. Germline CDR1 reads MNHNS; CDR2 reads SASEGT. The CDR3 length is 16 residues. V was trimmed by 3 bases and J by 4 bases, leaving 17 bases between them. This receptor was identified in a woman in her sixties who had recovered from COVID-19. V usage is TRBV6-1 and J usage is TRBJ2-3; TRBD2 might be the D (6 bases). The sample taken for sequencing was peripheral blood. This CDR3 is CASSDLVGGRADTQYF. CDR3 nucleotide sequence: TGTGCCAGCAGTGATTTGGTGGGGGGTAGGGCAGATACGCAGTATTTT.